This T cell receptor (beta chain) was captured in a study of shared clonotypes between healthy human individuals. The naive CD8 population came from CD45RO-negative cells selected for CCR7, without terminally differentiated effector memory CD45RA+ cells. Germline CDR1 and CDR2: SEHNR and FQNEAQ (reference sequence). After removal of 4 bases from V and 0 bases from J, the junction contained 6 bases not matched to a gene. CDR3 length equals 16 residues. Overall study results and limits: Large depth notwithstanding, sorted-subset sequencing proved incomplete by rarefaction.

This table comes from immunoSEQ multiplex PCR, and its TCRdb copy is limited to in-frame clones, with some not included. The sample shows around 2,100,000 clones, approximately 95% of them seen only once. To note about this clone: The antigen remains unidentified.

This receptor was taken from a man between 18 and 35 years old in good health. The rearrangement joins TRBV7-9 to TRBJ2-5; 9 bases line up with TRBD1. Sequenced material: naive CD8+ T cells sorted from blood. The CDR3 nucleotides read TGTGCCAGCAGCTCCGGACAGGGGAGAGACCAAGAGACCCAGTACTTC. It yields the protein CASSSGQGRDQETQYF.